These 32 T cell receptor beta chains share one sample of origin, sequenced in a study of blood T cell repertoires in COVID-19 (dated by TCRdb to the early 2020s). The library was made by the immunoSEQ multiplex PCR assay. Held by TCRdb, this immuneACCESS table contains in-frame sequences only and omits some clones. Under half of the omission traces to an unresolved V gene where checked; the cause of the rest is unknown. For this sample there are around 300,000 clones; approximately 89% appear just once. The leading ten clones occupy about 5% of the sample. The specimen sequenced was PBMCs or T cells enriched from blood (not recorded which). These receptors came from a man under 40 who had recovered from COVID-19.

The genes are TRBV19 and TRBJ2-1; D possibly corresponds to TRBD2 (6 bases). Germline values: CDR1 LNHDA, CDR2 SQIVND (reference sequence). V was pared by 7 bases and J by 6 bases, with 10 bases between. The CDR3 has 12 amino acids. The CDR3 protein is CASNVGGNEQFF. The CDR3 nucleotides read TGTGCCAGTAACGTCGGGGGCAATGAGCAGTTCTTC. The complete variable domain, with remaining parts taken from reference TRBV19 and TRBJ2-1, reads DGGITQSPKYLFRKEGQNVTLSCEQNLNHDAMYWYRQDPGQGLRLIYYSQIVNDFQKGDIAEGYSVSREKKESFPLTVTSAQKNPTAFYLCASNVGGNEQFFGPGTRLTVL.

Here the CDR3 reads CASSPDRNYGYTF. The DNA for the CDR3 is TGTGCCAGCAGCCCAGACAGAAACTATGGCTACACCTTC. The chain links TRBV7-2 to TRBJ1-2; tentatively, D is TRBD1 (5 bases). Trimming pared 5 bases from V and 2 bases from J, leaving 9 bases between. The CDR3 totals 13 residues. Germline CDR1 reads SGHTA; CDR2 reads FQGNSA.

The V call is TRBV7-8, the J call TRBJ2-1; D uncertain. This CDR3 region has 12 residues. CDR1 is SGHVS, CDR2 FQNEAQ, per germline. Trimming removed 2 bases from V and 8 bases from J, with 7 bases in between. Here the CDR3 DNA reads TGTGCCAGCAGCTTACAGATCTATGAGCAGTTCTTC. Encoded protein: CASSLQIYEQFF.

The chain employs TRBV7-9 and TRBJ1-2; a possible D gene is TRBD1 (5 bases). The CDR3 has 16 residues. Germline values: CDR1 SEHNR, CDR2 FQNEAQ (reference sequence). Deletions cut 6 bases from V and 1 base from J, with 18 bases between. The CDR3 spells CASSSSDTYHNYGYTF. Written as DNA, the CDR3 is TGTGCCAGCAGTTCCTCGGACACATACCATAACTATGGCTACACCTTC.

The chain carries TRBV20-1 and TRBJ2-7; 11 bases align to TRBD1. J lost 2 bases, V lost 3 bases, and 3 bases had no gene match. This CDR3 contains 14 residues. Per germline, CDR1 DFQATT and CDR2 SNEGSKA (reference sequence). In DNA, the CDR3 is TGCAGTGCTAGTCCGGGACAGGGGGCCTACGAGCAGTACTTC. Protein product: CSASPGQGAYEQYF.

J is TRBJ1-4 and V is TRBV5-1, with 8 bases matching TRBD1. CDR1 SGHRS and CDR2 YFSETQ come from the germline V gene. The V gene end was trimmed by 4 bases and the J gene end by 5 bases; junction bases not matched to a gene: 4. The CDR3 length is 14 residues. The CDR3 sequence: CASSPGGANEKLFF. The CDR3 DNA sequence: TGCGCCAGCAGCCCAGGGGGCGCGAATGAAAAACTGTTTTTT.

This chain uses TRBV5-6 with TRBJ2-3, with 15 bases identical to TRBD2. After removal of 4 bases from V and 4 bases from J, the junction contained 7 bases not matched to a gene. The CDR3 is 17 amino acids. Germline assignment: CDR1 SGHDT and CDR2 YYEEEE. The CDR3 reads CASSPGLAGGRADTQYF. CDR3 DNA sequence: TGTGCCAGCAGCCCTGGACTAGCGGGGGGGCGGGCAGATACGCAGTATTTT.

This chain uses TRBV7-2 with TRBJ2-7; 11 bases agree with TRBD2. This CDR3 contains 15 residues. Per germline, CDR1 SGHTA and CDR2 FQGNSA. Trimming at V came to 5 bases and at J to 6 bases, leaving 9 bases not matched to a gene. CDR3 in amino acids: CASSTFLAGGFEQYF. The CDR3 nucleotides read TGTGCCAGCAGCACTTTCCTAGCGGGGGGTTTCGAGCAGTACTTC.

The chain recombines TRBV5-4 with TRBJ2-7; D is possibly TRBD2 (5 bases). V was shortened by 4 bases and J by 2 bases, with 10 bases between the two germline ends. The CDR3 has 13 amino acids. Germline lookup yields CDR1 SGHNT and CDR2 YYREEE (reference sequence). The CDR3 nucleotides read TGTGCCAGCAGCCCTCCGGGGACCTACGAGCAGTACTTC. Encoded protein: CASSPPGTYEQYF. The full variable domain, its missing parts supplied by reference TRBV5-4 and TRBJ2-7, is ETGVTQSPTHLIKTRGQQVTLRCSSQSGHNTVSWYQQALGQGPQFIFQYYREEENGRGNFPPRFSGLQFPNYSSELNVNALELDDSALYLCASSPPGTYEQYFGPGTRLTVT.

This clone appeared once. Written as DNA, the CDR3 is TGTGCCAGTAGTATTGAGCGCGGCCGGGCTTTCTTT. Residues: CASSIERGRAFF. The chain recombines TRBV19 with TRBJ1-1; D uncertain. Trimming took 3 bases from V and 11 from J, leaving 13 bases between them. The CDR3 is 12 amino acids. From germline, CDR1 is LNHDA and CDR2 SQIVND (reference sequence).

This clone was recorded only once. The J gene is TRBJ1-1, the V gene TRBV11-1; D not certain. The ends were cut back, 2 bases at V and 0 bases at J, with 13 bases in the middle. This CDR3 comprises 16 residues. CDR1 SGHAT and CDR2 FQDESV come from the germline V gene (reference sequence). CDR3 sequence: CASSLMSSGMNTEAFF. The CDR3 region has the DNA TGTGCCAGCAGCTTAATGTCGTCGGGGATGAACACTGAAGCTTTCTTT.

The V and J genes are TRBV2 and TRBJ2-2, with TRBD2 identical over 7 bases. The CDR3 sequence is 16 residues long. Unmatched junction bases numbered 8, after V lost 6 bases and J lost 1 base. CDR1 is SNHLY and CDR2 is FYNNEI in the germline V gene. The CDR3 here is CASRLVASGNTGELFF. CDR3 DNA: TGTGCCAGCAGGCTCGTGGCTAGCGGGAACACCGGGGAGCTGTTTTTT.

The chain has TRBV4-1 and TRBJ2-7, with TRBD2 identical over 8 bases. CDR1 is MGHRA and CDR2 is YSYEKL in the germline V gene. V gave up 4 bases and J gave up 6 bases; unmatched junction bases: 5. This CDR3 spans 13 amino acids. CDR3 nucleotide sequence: TGCGCCAGCAGCCGAGCGGGGGCCGGCGAGCAGTACTTC. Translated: CASSRAGAGEQYF.

CDR3 in DNA: TGTGCCAGCAGCCAAGCAGGGATCCAAAACATTCAGTACTTC. This encodes CASSQAGIQNIQYF. The chain combines TRBV3-1 (or the pseudogene TRBV3-2) with TRBJ2-4, with D possibly matching TRBD1 (5 bases). The germline gives CDR1 LGHDT, CDR2 YNNKEL (reference sequence). The CDR3 sequence is 14 residues long. Trimming stripped 1 base from V and 5 bases from J, with 9 bases between.

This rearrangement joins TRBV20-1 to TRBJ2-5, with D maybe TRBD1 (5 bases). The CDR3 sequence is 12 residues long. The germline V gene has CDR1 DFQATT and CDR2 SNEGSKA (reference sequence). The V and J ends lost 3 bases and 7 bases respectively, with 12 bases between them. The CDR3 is CSASWQQGTQYF. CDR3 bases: TGCAGTGCTAGTTGGCAGCAGGGGACCCAGTACTTC.

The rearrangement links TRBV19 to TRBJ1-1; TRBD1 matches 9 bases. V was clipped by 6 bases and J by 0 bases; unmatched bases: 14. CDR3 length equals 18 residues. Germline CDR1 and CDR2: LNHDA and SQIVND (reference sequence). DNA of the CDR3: TGTGCCAGTAGAAGGGTACCGGGACAGGGACCTATGAACACTGAAGCTTTCTTT. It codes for CASRRVPGQGPMNTEAFF. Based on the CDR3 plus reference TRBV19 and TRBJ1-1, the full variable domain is DGGITQSPKYLFRKEGQNVTLSCEQNLNHDAMYWYRQDPGQGLRLIYYSQIVNDFQKGDIAEGYSVSREKKESFPLTVTSAQKNPTAFYLCASRRVPGQGPMNTEAFFGQGTRLTVV.

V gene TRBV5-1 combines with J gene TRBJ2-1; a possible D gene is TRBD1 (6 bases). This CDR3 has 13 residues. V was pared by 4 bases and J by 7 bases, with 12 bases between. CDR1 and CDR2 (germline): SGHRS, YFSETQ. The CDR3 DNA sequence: TGCGCCAGCAGCACGACAGGCGAAAATGAGCAGTTCTTC. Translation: CASSTTGENEQFF. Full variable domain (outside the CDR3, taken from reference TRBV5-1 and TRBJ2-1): KAGVTQTPRYLIKTRGQQVTLSCSPISGHRSVSWYQQTPGQGLQFLFEYFSETQRNKGNFPGRFSGRQFSNSRSEMNVSTLELGDSALYLCASSTTGENEQFFGPGTRLTVL.

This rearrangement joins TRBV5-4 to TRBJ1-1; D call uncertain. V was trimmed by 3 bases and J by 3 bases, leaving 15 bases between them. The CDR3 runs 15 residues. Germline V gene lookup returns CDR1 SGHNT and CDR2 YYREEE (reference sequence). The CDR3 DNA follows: TGTGCCAGCAGCTCTCCTTTACAGAGTTACACTGAAGCTTTCTTT. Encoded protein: CASSSPLQSYTEAFF.

This chain's CDR3 is CASSRSVKETQYF. For the CDR3, the DNA is TGTGCCAGCAGTCGCTCGGTGAAGGAGACCCAGTACTTC. The genes are TRBV12-3 or TRBV12-4 and TRBJ2-5; D gene unclear. The V gene lost 5 bases and the J gene lost 5 bases, with 12 bases spanning the gap. CDR3 size: 13 residues.

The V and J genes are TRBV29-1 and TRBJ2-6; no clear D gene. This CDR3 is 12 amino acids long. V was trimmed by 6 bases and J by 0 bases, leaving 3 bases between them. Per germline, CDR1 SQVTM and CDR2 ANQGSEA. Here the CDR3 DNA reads TGCAGCGTCCTCTCTGGGGCCAACGTCCTGACTTTC. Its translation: CSVLSGANVLTF.

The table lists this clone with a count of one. CDR3 DNA: TGTGCCAGCAGTTTAGGGGGGGACGCTCAGCCCCAGCATTTT. This sequence encodes CASSLGGDAQPQHF. The chain carries TRBV27 and TRBJ1-5; D possibly corresponds to TRBD1 (5 bases). The ends were cut back, 2 bases at V and 6 bases at J, with 11 bases in the middle. The CDR3 loop spans 14 amino acids. The germline CDR1 and CDR2 sequences are MNHEY and SMNVEV (reference sequence).

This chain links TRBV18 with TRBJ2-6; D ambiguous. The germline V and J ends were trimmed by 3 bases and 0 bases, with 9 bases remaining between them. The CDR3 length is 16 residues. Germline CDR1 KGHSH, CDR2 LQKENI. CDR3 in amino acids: CASSPRLSSGANVLTF. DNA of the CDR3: TGTGCCAGCTCACCCCGGTTAAGCTCTGGGGCCAACGTCCTGACTTTC.

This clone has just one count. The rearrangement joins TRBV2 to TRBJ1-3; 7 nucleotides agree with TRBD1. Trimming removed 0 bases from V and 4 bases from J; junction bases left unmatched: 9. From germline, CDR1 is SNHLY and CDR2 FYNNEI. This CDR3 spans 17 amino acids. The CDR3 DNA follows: TGTGCCAGCAGTGAAGCGCTTCAGGGGGGCGTCGGAAACACCATATATTTT. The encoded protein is CASSEALQGGVGNTIYF.

This chain's CDR3 is CASSFREISNQPQHF. CDR3 sequence (DNA): TGTGCCAGTAGCTTCCGCGAAATTAGCAATCAGCCCCAGCATTTT. The J gene is TRBJ1-5, the V gene TRBV19; D remains ambiguous. CDR1 is LNHDA and CDR2 is SQIVND in the germline V gene (reference sequence). This CDR3 has 15 residues. Deletions cut 6 bases from V and 0 bases from J, with 12 bases between.

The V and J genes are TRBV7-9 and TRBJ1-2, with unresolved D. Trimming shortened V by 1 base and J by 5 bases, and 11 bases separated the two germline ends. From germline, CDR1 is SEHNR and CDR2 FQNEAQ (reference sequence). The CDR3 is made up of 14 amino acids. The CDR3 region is CASSLDAGGYGYTF. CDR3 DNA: TGTGCCAGCAGCTTAGATGCAGGAGGGTATGGCTACACCTTC.

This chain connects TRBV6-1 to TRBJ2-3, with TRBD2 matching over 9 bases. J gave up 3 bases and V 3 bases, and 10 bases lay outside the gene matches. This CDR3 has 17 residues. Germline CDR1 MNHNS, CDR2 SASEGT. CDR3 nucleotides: TGTGCCAGCAGTGAGGTTGTAAGGAGCGGGGGGACAGATACGCAGTATTTT. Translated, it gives CASSEVVRSGGTDTQYF.

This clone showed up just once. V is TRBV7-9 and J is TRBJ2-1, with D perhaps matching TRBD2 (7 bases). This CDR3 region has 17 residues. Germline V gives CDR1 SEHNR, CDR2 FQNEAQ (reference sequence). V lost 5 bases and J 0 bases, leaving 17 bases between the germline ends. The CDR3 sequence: CASSPYSGGRSYNEQFF. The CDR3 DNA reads TGTGCCAGCAGCCCATATTCGGGGGGCCGCTCCTACAATGAGCAGTTCTTC.

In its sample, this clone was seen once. The CDR3: CASSATGHYNEQFF. DNA of the CDR3: TGCGCCAGCAGCGCCACGGGACACTACAATGAGCAGTTCTTC. This chain joins TRBV5-1 and TRBJ2-1; tentative D call: TRBD1 (6 bases). Germline V gene lookup returns CDR1 SGHRS and CDR2 YFSETQ. The CDR3 extends over 14 amino acids. V lost 4 bases, J lost 3 bases, and 11 bases lay in between.

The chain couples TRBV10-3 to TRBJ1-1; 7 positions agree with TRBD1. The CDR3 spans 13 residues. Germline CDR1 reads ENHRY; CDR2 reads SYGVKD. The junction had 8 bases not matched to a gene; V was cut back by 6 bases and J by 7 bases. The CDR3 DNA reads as TGTGCCATCAGGCAGGGGGATTTAGGTGAAGCTTTCTTT. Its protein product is CAIRQGDLGEAFF.

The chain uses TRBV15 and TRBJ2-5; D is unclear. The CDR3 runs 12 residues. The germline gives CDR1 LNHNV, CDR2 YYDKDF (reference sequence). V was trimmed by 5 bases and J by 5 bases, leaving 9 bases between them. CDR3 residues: CATSPHRETQYF. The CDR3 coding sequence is TGTGCCACCAGCCCTCACCGGGAGACCCAGTACTTC.

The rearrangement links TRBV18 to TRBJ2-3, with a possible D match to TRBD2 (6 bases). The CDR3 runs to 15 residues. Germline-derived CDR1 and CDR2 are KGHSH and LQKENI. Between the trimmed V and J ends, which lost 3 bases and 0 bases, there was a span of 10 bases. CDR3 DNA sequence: TGTGCCAGCTCACCGGAGGGGTGGAGCACAGATACGCAGTATTTT. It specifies CASSPEGWSTDTQYF.

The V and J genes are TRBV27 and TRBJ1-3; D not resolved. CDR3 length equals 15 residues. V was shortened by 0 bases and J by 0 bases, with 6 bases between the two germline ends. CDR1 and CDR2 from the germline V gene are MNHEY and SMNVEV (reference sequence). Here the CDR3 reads CASSLSPFSGNTIYF. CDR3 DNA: TGTGCCAGCAGTTTATCCCCTTTCTCTGGAAACACCATATATTTT.